The 14 T cell receptor beta chains below all came from one sample that was sequenced in a study of T cell changes during pregnancy in multiple sclerosis. Some clones are missing from TCRdb's copy, which holds only in-frame ones; the method was immunoSEQ multiplex PCR. The top ten clones hold around 0.73% of a sample with roughly 40,000 clones, around nine tenths of them seen once. The sample consisted of CD4+ T cells from peripheral blood mononuclear cells, taken before pregnancy. These receptors came from a female donor with multiple sclerosis, enrolled in a pregnancy study.

This chain connects TRBV5-1 to TRBJ2-7, with 12 bases aligning to TRBD2. V lost 7 bases, J lost 2 bases, and 7 bases stayed unmatched. CDR1 and CDR2 (germline): SGHRS, YFSETQ. This CDR3 has 15 residues. The CDR3 DNA follows: TGCGCCAGCTGCATGACTAGCGGGAGACCCTACGAGCAGTACTTC. Translation gives CASCMTSGRPYEQYF.

This chain uses TRBV4-2 with TRBJ1-6; TRBD1 matches at 10 bases. J was trimmed by 9 bases and V by 0 bases; bases with no gene match: 11. The germline CDR1 and CDR2 sequences are LGHNA and YNFKEQ. CDR3 length: 18 amino acids. The CDR3 sequence: CASSQDSGRTGGGSPLHF. The CDR3 DNA reads TGTGCCAGCAGCCAAGATTCAGGAAGGACAGGGGGTGGTTCACCCCTCCACTTT.

The chain links TRBV4-2 to TRBJ2-2; tentatively, D is TRBD1 (5 bases). The CDR3 covers 15 residues. CDR1 is LGHNA and CDR2 is YNFKEQ in the germline V gene. Deletions cut 3 bases from V and 0 bases from J, with 8 bases between. This CDR3 reads CASSHRQTNTGELFF. For the CDR3, the DNA is TGTGCCAGCAGCCATAGACAGACGAACACCGGGGAGCTGTTTTTT.

J is TRBJ1-1 and V is TRBV16; a weak D match, TRBD1 (5 bases). From germline, CDR1 is KGHSY and CDR2 FQNENV. The CDR3 extends over 13 amino acids. V was clipped by 4 bases and J by 3 bases, with 9 bases between them. CDR3 residues: CASSPRRDTEAFF. The CDR3 DNA follows: TGTGCCAGCAGCCCCCGCAGGGACACTGAAGCTTTCTTT.

The genes are TRBV29-1 and TRBJ2-7; the D gene is possibly TRBD2 (6 bases). The CDR3 spans 14 residues. The V gene lost 5 bases and the J gene lost 1 base, with 15 bases spanning the gap. Germline values: CDR1 SQVTM, CDR2 ANQGSEA. CDR3 in amino acids: CSVPRGAQSYEQYF. The CDR3 bases are TGCAGCGTTCCCCGCGGGGCTCAATCCTACGAGCAGTACTTC.

CDR3 in amino acids: CASSYLLDTQYF. The CDR3 region has the DNA TGTGCCAGCAGTTACCTCCTAGATACGCAGTATTTT. This chain uses TRBV6-6 with TRBJ2-3; D is unclear. V was shortened by 2 bases and J by 5 bases, with 5 bases between the two germline ends. Germline CDR1 is MNHNY and CDR2 is SVGAGI (reference sequence). The CDR3 runs to 12 residues.

This clone has just one count. V usage is TRBV28 and J usage is TRBJ2-7, with TRBD2 identical over 9 bases. The CDR3 loop spans 15 amino acids. CDR1 is MDHEN and CDR2 is SYDVKM in the germline V gene. V lost 3 bases to trimming and J lost 7 bases; unmatched junction nucleotides: 10. CDR3 amino acids: CASSLREGWAREQYF. CDR3 nucleotides: TGTGCCAGCAGTTTGCGGGAGGGATGGGCTCGGGAGCAGTACTTC.

As DNA, the CDR3 is TGTGCCAGCAGCCCAACACAGGGGGCGCGGGAAAAACTGTTTTTT. It is translated as CASSPTQGAREKLFF. The rearrangement links TRBV28 to TRBJ1-4, with 9 nucleotides matching TRBD1. This CDR3 is built from 15 residues. The ends lost 6 bases at V and 8 bases at J; junction bases unmatched: 10. Germline CDR1 reads MDHEN; CDR2 reads SYDVKM. Filled out from reference TRBV28 and TRBJ1-4, the complete variable domain reads DVKVTQSSRYLVKRTGEKVFLECVQDMDHENMFWYRQDPGLGLRLIYFSYDVKMKEKGDIPEGYSVSREKKERFSLILESASTNQTSMYLCASSPTQGAREKLFFGSGTQLSVL.

V gene TRBV11-2 combines with J gene TRBJ2-1, with D possibly TRBD2 on 5 matching bases. The V end was cut by 4 bases, the J end by 0 bases, with 13 bases between. The CDR3 consists of 16 residues. Germline CDR1 and CDR2: SGHAT and FQNNGV. CDR3 sequence: CASSYPLGSSYNEQFF. The CDR3 DNA sequence: TGTGCCAGCAGCTACCCCCTGGGGAGCTCCTACAATGAGCAGTTCTTC.

This clone appeared a single time. This sequence joins TRBV9 and TRBJ2-7; maybe TRBD2 (5 bases). Germline assignment: CDR1 SGDLS and CDR2 YYNGEE. There are 15 residues in the CDR3. With 4 bases removed from V and 0 bases from J, the gap between germline ends came to 14 bases. CDR3 sequence reads: CASSPTLGSSYEQYF. CDR3 nucleotide sequence: TGTGCCAGCAGCCCGACCCTGGGGAGCTCCTACGAGCAGTACTTC.

The V call is TRBV6-5, the J call TRBJ2-3; 8 bases are a match to TRBD1. Looked up from germline, CDR1 is MNHEY and CDR2 is SVGAGI. The CDR3 is made up of 14 amino acids. V was clipped by 6 bases and J by 1 base; unmatched bases: 3. Written as DNA, the CDR3 is TGTGCCAGCAGCAGGGGGCTCCGCACAGATACGCAGTATTTT. The encoded protein is CASSRGLRTDTQYF.

The chain employs TRBV29-1 and TRBJ1-2; D not certain. The germline gives CDR1 SQVTM, CDR2 ANQGSEA. V lost 4 bases and J lost 6, with 18 bases in between. CDR3 length equals 14 residues. The CDR3 region has the DNA TGCAGCGTTGGAACAAGACTGGCCCTTAATGGCTACACCTTC. Protein sequence: CSVGTRLALNGYTF.

This clone was picked up a small number of times. This chain links TRBV28 with TRBJ1-1; D is unclear. Trimming stripped 8 bases from V and 0 bases from J, with 4 bases between. CDR1 and CDR2 (germline): MDHEN, SYDVKM. The CDR3 is 11 amino acids. The CDR3 sequence is CASVVNTEAFF. The CDR3 coding sequence is TGTGCCAGCGTAGTGAACACTGAAGCTTTCTTT. Full variable domain (remainder filled in from reference TRBV28 and TRBJ1-1): DVKVTQSSRYLVKRTGEKVFLECVQDMDHENMFWYRQDPGLGLRLIYFSYDVKMKEKGDIPEGYSVSREKKERFSLILESASTNQTSMYLCASVVNTEAFFGQGTRLTVV.

The chain employs TRBV7-9 and TRBJ2-7, with D perhaps matching TRBD2 (5 bases). The CDR3 runs 12 residues. The ends were cut back, 2 bases at V and 4 bases at J, with 6 bases in the middle. CDR1 SEHNR and CDR2 FQNEAQ come from the germline V gene (reference sequence). For the CDR3, the DNA is TGTGCCAGCAGCTTAACGGGGTACGAGCAGTACTTC. The encoded protein is CASSLTGYEQYF.